The clone carrying this T cell receptor (beta chain) came up many times. The data originate from a study of T cells in Graves' hyperthyroidism and ophthalmopathy. The CDR3 extends over 13 amino acids. CDR1 is MNHEY, CDR2 SVGEGT, per germline. J gave up 10 bases and V 7 bases, and 8 bases lay outside the gene matches. Amplified TCR beta CDR3 regions derived from RNA transcripts. Researchers ran a first-round RT-PCR on the TCR CDR3 using the HTBI primer set. Using its own MiXCR run on the multiplex PCR reads, TCRdb lists one record per CDR3 protein. The sample yields 360,000 or so distinct CDR3 sequences, 15% to 20% seen once.

The sequenced sample was blood. This receptor was obtained from a woman aged 35 to 49 with Graves' ophthalmopathy. The rearrangement uses TRBV6-2 or TRBV6-3 and TRBJ2-1; TRBD2 matches at 9 bases. The CDR3 DNA sequence: TGTGCCAGCAAGGGTAGCGGGAGATACGAGCAGTTCTTC. Amino acids: CASKGSGRYEQFF.